The rows below give T cell receptor beta chains drawn from one sample of a study of CD8+ T cells in alopecia areata. The data were produced by immunoSEQ multiplex PCR, yet TCRdb's version contains in-frame clones alone and is incomplete. Here the sample spans about 130,000 clones, roughly 61% being singletons. This sample comprised CD4+ T cells sorted from blood, obtained at week 0. The receptors come from a human donor with alopecia areata. Both conserved end residues are trimmed from each CDR3. Not all rows give a size; the values are once, few, many and, for expanded clones, a class.

size	V	CDR3
.	TRBV7-9	ASSAAGISETQY
.	TRBV6-1	ASGGEGFETQY
few	TRBV29-1	SAVGGSPTDTQY
once	TRBV5-1	ASRIRYRTGDTEAF
.	TRBV14	ASSQVAGKVYSVIYGYT
.	TRBV7-2	ASSSRTSGPLAKNIQY
.	TRBV7-6	ASSHQLRGGPETQY
.	TRBV7-3	ASSFGGASYEQY
few	TRBV4-1	ASSRRQVGYGYT
few	TRBV15	ATSRDFAGGTDTQY
.	TRBV29-1	SVVLPGGAEQF